The next 32 T cell receptor beta chains were all read from a single sample in a study of blood T cell repertoires in COVID-19 (dated by TCRdb to the early 2020s). The library relied on the immunoSEQ multiplex PCR assay. As stored in TCRdb, this immuneACCESS dataset retains in-frame rearrangements with V and J assigned. A fraction of the clones does not appear; measured against another copy, unresolved V genes explain less than half of the discrepancy, and the remainder lacks a known reason. This sample is represented by some 58,000 clones; 75% to 85% of them were singletons. 25% to 40% of the sample is in the top ten clones. The sequenced material came from peripheral blood. The receptors stem from a human donor in a cohort sampled during active COVID-19.

This chain joins TRBV10-3 and TRBJ2-3, with D hard to call. Germline CDR1 reads ENHRY; CDR2 reads SYGVKD. The germline V and J ends were trimmed by 0 bases and 2 bases, with 12 bases remaining between them. There are 16 residues in the CDR3. In DNA, the CDR3 is TGTGCCATCAGTGAGTCTGCTCCACCTAACACAGATACGCAGTATTTT. Amino acids: CAISESAPPNTDTQYF.

The rearrangement joins TRBV6-2 or TRBV6-3 to TRBJ2-3, with 12 nucleotides matching TRBD2. CDR3 length equals 18 residues. J lost 5 bases, V lost 2 bases, and 11 bases had no gene match. Germline CDR1 and CDR2: MNHEY and SVGEGT. CDR3 sequence reads: CASSYMASGGARKDTQYF. For the CDR3, the DNA is TGTGCCAGCAGTTACATGGCTAGCGGGGGGGCCAGAAAAGATACGCAGTATTTT.

V is TRBV18 and J is TRBJ2-2; 11 nucleotides match TRBD2. The CDR3 is made up of 19 amino acids. V was clipped by 6 bases and J by 5 bases; unmatched bases: 17. Germline V CDR1 and CDR2: KGHSH, LQKENI. The DNA for the CDR3 is TGTGCCAGCTCCCTCCGCTTACCCGGGACTAGCGGAAGAACCGGGGAGCTGTTTTTT. This translates into CASSLRLPGTSGRTGELFF.

This clone has more than one count but fewer than ten. V usage is TRBV19 and J usage is TRBJ2-2; TRBD2 matches 11 bases. Trimming at V came to 7 bases and at J to 4 bases, leaving 5 bases not matched to a gene. The CDR3 runs to 15 residues. Per the germline V gene, CDR1 is LNHDA and CDR2 is SQIVND (reference sequence). CDR3: CASTLSGRGTGELFF. As DNA, the CDR3 is TGTGCCAGTACCCTTAGCGGGAGGGGCACCGGGGAGCTGTTTTTT.

The gene calls are TRBV2 and TRBJ1-3; the match to TRBD1 covers 11 bases. CDR1 SNHLY and CDR2 FYNNEI come from the germline V gene. V shed 3 bases, J shed 10 bases, and the junction held 5 bases outside the gene matches. There are 14 residues in the CDR3. DNA for the CDR3: TGTGCCAGCAGTGAGCGGACAGGGGGCTGGACCATATATTTT. Translation: CASSERTGGWTIYF.

The chain links TRBV30 to TRBJ1-2; 9 bases match TRBD1. The J segment lost 4 bases and the V segment lost 2 bases, leaving 17 bases of the junction unmatched. Germline CDR1 GTSNPN, CDR2 SVGIG (reference sequence). CDR3 size: 18 residues. CDR3 region: CAWSREQGASFPSYGYTF. For the CDR3, the DNA is TGTGCCTGGAGTCGCGAACAGGGGGCGTCTTTCCCGAGCTATGGCTACACCTTC.

The chain is built from TRBV18 and TRBJ1-1, with D unclear. The germline V and J ends were trimmed by 6 bases and 4 bases, with 15 bases remaining between them. The CDR3 loop spans 14 amino acids. Germline CDR1 KGHSH, CDR2 LQKENI. The CDR3 here is CASSPARVGTEAFF. The DNA of the CDR3 is TGTGCCAGCTCCCCCGCGAGGGTTGGCACTGAAGCTTTCTTT.

The rearrangement links TRBV28 to TRBJ2-5; D unresolved. Germline V gene lookup returns CDR1 MDHEN and CDR2 SYDVKM. Trimming stripped 5 bases from V and 9 bases from J, with 13 bases between. The CDR3 sequence is 12 residues long. The CDR3, as DNA: TGTGCCAGCAGTGACCGACTCGCGGCCCAGTACTTC. This encodes CASSDRLAAQYF.

The chain employs TRBV18 and TRBJ2-3, with 13 bases aligning to TRBD2. This CDR3 has 17 residues. The J segment lost 10 bases and the V segment lost 4 bases, leaving 14 bases of the junction unmatched. CDR1 and CDR2 (germline): KGHSH, LQKENI. The CDR3: CASSRDLLAGGPSSQYF. CDR3 bases: TGTGCCAGCTCACGAGATTTACTAGCGGGAGGGCCGAGTTCGCAGTATTTT.

The J gene is TRBJ2-7, the V gene TRBV6-1; TRBD1 agrees at 10 bases. CDR1 MNHNS and CDR2 SASEGT come from the germline V gene. The CDR3 spans 16 residues. After removal of 0 bases from V and 0 bases from J, the junction contained 2 bases not matched to a gene. The CDR3 DNA sequence: TGTGCCAGCAGTGAAGCCTGGGACAGGGGCTCCTACGAGCAGTACTTC. It is translated as CASSEAWDRGSYEQYF.

This clone appeared a few times. The rearrangement uses TRBV7-9 and TRBJ2-1, with 7 bases matching TRBD1. This CDR3 has 13 residues. After removal of 6 bases from V and 12 bases from J, the junction contained 11 bases not matched to a gene. Germline V CDR1 and CDR2: SEHNR, FQNEAQ (reference sequence). The CDR3 here is CASSSTGDGGQFF. For the CDR3, the DNA is TGTGCCAGCAGTTCTACAGGGGACGGCGGGCAGTTCTTC.

CDR3 coding DNA: TGTGCCAGCAGGGACAGGTCCACTAACTATGGCTACACCTTC. Residues: CASRDRSTNYGYTF. The genes are TRBV6-5 and TRBJ1-2; 7 positions match TRBD1. Germline-derived CDR1 and CDR2 are MNHEY and SVGAGI. The CDR3 covers 14 residues. V was pared by 6 bases and J by 0 bases, with 4 bases of the junction left unmatched.

The rearrangement uses TRBV3-1 (or the pseudogene TRBV3-2) and TRBJ1-1, with a weak D call TRBD1 (6 bases). Trimming shortened V by 2 bases and J by 3 bases, and 16 bases separated the two germline ends. CDR3 length equals 16 residues. CDR1 and CDR2 from the germline V gene are LGHDT and YNNKEL (reference sequence). The CDR3 nucleotides read TGTGCCAGCAGCCAACACTGGACAGCGAGGGACACTGAAGCTTTCTTT. Its translation: CASSQHWTARDTEAFF.

V is TRBV3-1 (or the pseudogene TRBV3-2) and J is TRBJ2-1; weak D call: TRBD1 (6 bases). Germline lookup yields CDR1 LGHDT and CDR2 YNNKEL (reference sequence). The length of the CDR3 is 15 residues. Trimming took off 6 bases at V and 6 bases at J, with 18 bases between the two ends. In DNA form, the CDR3 reads TGTGCCAGCAGTCCTACAGGGTTGAGGGCCAATGAGCAGTTCTTC. It is translated as CASSPTGLRANEQFF.

The gene calls are TRBV12-5 and TRBJ2-3; D is unresolved. This CDR3 contains 13 residues. Germline CDR1 LGHNT, CDR2 FRNRAP. The ends were cut back, 0 bases at V and 9 bases at J, with 10 bases in the middle. DNA of the CDR3: TGTGCTAGTGGTTTGGTACCACTACCCACGCAGTATTTT. Its translation: CASGLVPLPTQYF.

This clone was counted a few times. This chain uses TRBV7-6 with TRBJ1-5; tentative D call: TRBD1 (5 bases). The germline V gene has CDR1 SGHVS and CDR2 FNYEAQ. Trimming shortened V by 5 bases and J by 5 bases, and 13 bases separated the two germline ends. The CDR3 consists of 14 residues. This CDR3 reads CASSPAGYYQPQHF. The CDR3 DNA follows: TGTGCCAGCAGCCCCGCAGGGTACTATCAGCCCCAGCATTTT.

The CDR3 bases are TGTGCCAGCACCGAGGGTAGCGGGAACACCGGGGAGCTGTTTTTT. This encodes CASTEGSGNTGELFF. The J gene is TRBJ2-2, the V gene TRBV7-9; TRBD2 might be the D (6 bases). The CDR3 has 15 amino acids. V lost 7 bases, J lost 1 base, and 13 bases lay in between. The germline V gene has CDR1 SEHNR and CDR2 FQNEAQ (reference sequence).

This clone was seen a handful of times. The chain is built from TRBV5-1 and TRBJ1-4; no firm D call. This CDR3 comprises 14 residues. The ends were cut back, 3 bases at V and 2 bases at J, with 8 bases in the middle. The germline V gene encodes CDR1 SGHRS and CDR2 YFSETQ. CDR3 sequence reads: CASSYTGTNEKLFF. Here the CDR3 DNA reads TGCGCCAGCAGCTACACCGGGACTAATGAAAAACTGTTTTTT.

This clone appeared once. The rearrangement links TRBV7-9 to TRBJ1-4; D is undetermined. The ends were cut back, 9 bases at V and 8 bases at J, with 10 bases in the middle. The CDR3 is 11 residues long. CDR1 and CDR2 from the germline V gene are SEHNR and FQNEAQ (reference sequence). This chain's CDR3 is CARWAQEKLFF. CDR3 bases: TGTGCCAGGTGGGCACAGGAAAAACTGTTTTTT.

The chain employs TRBV5-4 and TRBJ2-4; 9 nucleotides match TRBD1. Germline V gene data show CDR1 as SGHNT and CDR2 as YYREEE (reference sequence). Unmatched junction bases numbered 5, after V lost 0 bases and J lost 1 base. The CDR3 covers 17 residues. The CDR3 loop reads CASSLAGQGMAKNIQYF. The CDR3 DNA reads TGTGCCAGCAGCTTGGCCGGACAGGGGATGGCCAAAAACATTCAGTACTTC.

This clone was observed at least ten times. This chain connects TRBV5-1 to TRBJ2-3, with 7 positions matching TRBD2. Trimming cost V 4 bases and J 2 bases; bases outside gene matches: 19. CDR1 is SGHRS, CDR2 YFSETQ, per germline. The CDR3 has 19 residues. In nucleotides, the CDR3 is TGCGCCAGCAGCGGGGCCCACTTGGGGACTACCTCGTACACAGATACGCAGTATTTT. Its translation is CASSGAHLGTTSYTDTQYF.

The CDR3 nucleotides read TGTGCCAGCAACGGGGGGGTAGGAGAGACCCAGTACTTC. Translated, it gives CASNGGVGETQYF. The V gene is TRBV11-2, the J gene TRBJ2-5, with 8 bases matching TRBD2. The CDR3 has 13 residues. The germline V gene encodes CDR1 SGHAT and CDR2 FQNNGV. V was pared by 7 bases and J by 4 bases, with 5 bases of the junction left unmatched.

The V and J genes are TRBV5-1 and TRBJ2-2; TRBD1 is a possible D gene (6 bases). The CDR3 covers 17 residues. V was trimmed by 4 bases and J by 1 base, leaving 17 bases between them. Germline V gives CDR1 SGHRS, CDR2 YFSETQ. The CDR3 DNA sequence: TGCGCCAGCAGCCCCCTAGGACAGTTAGTGAACACCGGGGAGCTGTTTTTT. Protein sequence: CASSPLGQLVNTGELFF.

This chain links TRBV3-1 (or the pseudogene TRBV3-2) with TRBJ1-2; 7 bases map to TRBD1. After removal of 0 bases from V and 14 bases from J, the junction contained 9 bases not matched to a gene. The CDR3 totals 13 residues. Germline V gene lookup returns CDR1 LGHDT and CDR2 YNNKEL (reference sequence). The CDR3 nucleotides are TGTGCCAGCAGCCAAGATCGAGGGGGCCGGTCTACCTTC. Amino acid sequence: CASSQDRGGRSTF.

Points on this clone: The sample carries other DNA sequences with the same CDR3. V is TRBV7-9 and J is TRBJ1-5; 8 bases align to TRBD1. Per germline, CDR1 SEHNR and CDR2 FQNEAQ (reference sequence). The CDR3 runs 14 residues. Germline trimming cut 3 bases from V and 7 bases from J; bases unmatched to any gene: 5. The CDR3 DNA is TGTGCCAGCAGCTTCGGACAGGGTGGGCAGCCCCAGCATTTT. Protein product: CASSFGQGGQPQHF.

The V and J genes are TRBV6-2 or TRBV6-3 and TRBJ2-1; a weak D match, TRBD2 (5 bases). Looked up from germline, CDR1 is MNHEY and CDR2 is SVGEGT. Trimming cost V 0 bases and J 0 bases, with 12 bases left between them. The CDR3 contains 17 residues. The CDR3 DNA sequence: TGTGCCAGCAGTTACTCGAGGACTGCCAGCTCCTACAATGAGCAGTTCTTC. Its translation is CASSYSRTASSYNEQFF.

This clone was counted only a few times. The chain recombines TRBV5-5 with TRBJ1-2, with TRBD1 identical over 7 bases. CDR1 is SGHKS and CDR2 is YYEKEE in the germline V gene (reference sequence). V gave up 3 bases and J gave up 1 base; unmatched junction bases: 12. The length of the CDR3 is 17 residues. In DNA, the CDR3 is TGTGCCAGCAGCTCCCCGACCGGGACAGCTTTTAACTATGGCTACACCTTC. Encoded protein: CASSSPTGTAFNYGYTF.

Here the CDR3 reads CASSLASPSGRAYEQYF. CDR3 nucleotides: TGTGCCAGCAGCTTAGCATCCCCTAGCGGGAGGGCCTACGAGCAGTACTTC. The chain uses TRBV7-6 and TRBJ2-7, with 12 bases that match TRBD2. Germline V gene lookup returns CDR1 SGHVS and CDR2 FNYEAQ. The CDR3 has 17 amino acids. V shed 0 bases, J shed 2 bases, and the junction held 5 bases outside the gene matches.

This chain connects TRBV5-1 to TRBJ2-1, with D possibly being TRBD1 (5 bases). V was trimmed by 4 bases and J by 4 bases, leaving 6 bases between them. The length of the CDR3 is 12 residues. Germline CDR1 reads SGHRS; CDR2 reads YFSETQ. The CDR3 region has the DNA TGCGCCAGCAGCAAGGGGTACAATGAGCAGTTCTTC. Translation: CASSKGYNEQFF.

The chain has TRBV28 and TRBJ1-1, with 7 bases that match TRBD1. From germline, CDR1 is MDHEN and CDR2 SYDVKM. V gave up 3 bases and J gave up 4 bases; unmatched junction bases: 8. The CDR3 is 15 amino acids. CDR3 nucleotide sequence: TGTGCCAGCAGTTTGGTTGGACAGGACCCCACTGAAGCTTTCTTT. Translated, it gives CASSLVGQDPTEAFF. Looking up the rest from reference TRBV28 and TRBJ1-1 gives the full variable domain: DVKVTQSSRYLVKRTGEKVFLECVQDMDHENMFWYRQDPGLGLRLIYFSYDVKMKEKGDIPEGYSVSREKKERFSLILESASTNQTSMYLCASSLVGQDPTEAFFGQGTRLTVV.

The genes are TRBV30 and TRBJ1-2; possible D gene TRBD1, 6 bases. Germline V gene lookup returns CDR1 GTSNPN and CDR2 SVGIG (reference sequence). Between the trimmed V and J ends, which lost 5 bases and 0 bases, there was a span of 16 bases. This CDR3 has 15 residues. The CDR3 region is CAWRETGLSNYGYTF. CDR3 nucleotide sequence: TGTGCCTGGCGTGAGACAGGACTCTCTAACTATGGCTACACCTTC.

Only a few counts were recorded for this clone. The chain combines TRBV4-2 with TRBJ1-2; possible D gene TRBD1, 5 bases. Germline V gene data show CDR1 as LGHNA and CDR2 as YNFKEQ. This CDR3 has 14 residues. V lost 4 bases, J lost 2 bases, and 11 bases lay in between. CDR3 loop: CASSPGRGNYGYTF. The DNA of the CDR3 is TGTGCCAGCAGCCCGGGACGGGGGAACTATGGCTACACCTTC.